Listed below are T cell receptor beta chains from one sample, sequenced in a study of patients and donors after allogeneic stem cell transplantation. TCRdb reprocessed the RT-PCR reads via MiXCR and lists one record per CDR3 protein. This sample carries roughly 41,000 distinct CDR3 sequences, under 40% of them seen once, and the ten largest clones take more than 70%. Source material: blood, either unsorted or a sorted T cell fraction (not recorded which). The receptors were gathered from a human donor who was either an allogeneic HSCT recipient or a stem cell or donor lymphocyte infusion donor (not recorded which). It is not recorded whose cells these are; they may come from a transplant donor. Both conserved end residues are part of each CDR3. A D gene is named only where the DNA matches it firmly. Where a row states a size, it is once, few, many or the class of an expanded clone; other rows omit it.

j_call	v_call	clone_size	d_call	cdr3_aa	cdr3_nt
TRBJ1-5	TRBV5-1	-	-	CASSSGPGNQPQHF	TGCGCCAGCAGCTCAGGTCCGGGCAATCAGCCCCAGCATTTT
TRBJ2-1	TRBV24-1	-	TRBD2	CATSDYRAGDPNEQFF	TGTGCCACCAGTGATTACCGGGCGGGAGATCCCAATGAGCAGTTCTTC
TRBJ1-5	TRBV28	many	-	CASSRDRLREPQHF	TGTGCCAGCAGTCGCGACAGGTTACGGGAGCCCCAGCATTTT
TRBJ2-1	TRBV6-2/TRBV6-3	once	-	CASSYRVSEQFF	TGTGCCAGCAGTTACAGGGTCAGTGAGCAGTTCTTC
TRBJ2-7	TRBV20-1	few	TRBD1	CSARGDSYEQYF	TGCAGTGCTAGGGGGGACAGCTACGAGCAGTACTTC
TRBJ2-1	TRBV20-1	-	-	CSPVASDNEQFF	TGCAGCCCCGTAGCAAGCGACAATGAGCAGTTCTTC
TRBJ1-1	TRBV5-1	-	TRBD1	CASSYRGWNTEAFF	TGCGCCAGCAGCTACAGGGGTTGGAACACTGAAGCTTTCTTT
TRBJ2-1	TRBV11-3	-	-	CASSLDEVREQFF	TGTGCCAGCAGCTTAGACGAAGTTAGAGAGCAGTTCTTC
TRBJ2-5	TRBV7-9	-	TRBD2	CASSLAPRAGGETQYF	TGTGCCAGCAGCTTAGCCCCCAGAGCGGGAGGGGAGACCCAGTACTTC
TRBJ2-1	TRBV27	-	TRBD1	CASKKPGQFYNEQFF	TGTGCCAGCAAAAAACCGGGACAGTTTTACAATGAGCAGTTCTTC
TRBJ2-6	TRBV7-2	-	-	CASSLITGQLSGANVLTF	TGTGCCAGCAGCTTAATAACCGGACAGCTATCTGGGGCCAACGTCCTGACTTTC
TRBJ1-2	TRBV7-9	many	-	CTGTRGYTF	TGTACCGGTACGCGAGGCTACACCTTC
TRBJ2-1	TRBV5-1	few	TRBD2	CASSSRLAGSYNEQFF	TGCGCCAGCAGCTCACGTTTAGCGGGCAGCTACAATGAGCAGTTCTTC
TRBJ2-7	TRBV20-1	-	-	CSASGGLWDEQYF	TGCAGTGCCTCAGGGGGGCTCTGGGACGAGCAGTACTTC
TRBJ1-3	TRBV11-2	-	-	CASSLSRNSGNTIYF	TGTGCCAGCAGCTTAAGTCGGAACTCTGGAAACACCATATATTTT
TRBJ1-6	TRBV12-3/TRBV12-4	many	-	CASSSQGISPLHF	TGTGCCAGCAGTTCTCAGGGGATTTCACCCCTCCACTTT
TRBJ1-3	TRBV9	few	-	CASSVALGAPGNTIYF	TGTGCCAGCAGCGTAGCACTGGGGGCTCCTGGAAACACCATATATTTT
TRBJ2-1	TRBV2	few	-	CASTGNEQFF	TGTGCCAGCACCGGCAATGAGCAGTTCTTC
TRBJ2-5	TRBV5-1	-	-	CASSYGQHQETQYF	TGCGCCAGCAGCTACGGACAGCACCAAGAGACCCAGTACTTC
TRBJ2-1	TRBV7-6	-	TRBD1	CASSAGTGQFF	TGTGCCAGCAGCGCAGGGACAGGGCAGTTCTTC
TRBJ2-4	TRBV7-9	-	-	CASSLPFRGKTIQYF	TGTGCCAGCAGCCTCCCGTTTCGTGGCAAAACCATTCAGTACTTC
TRBJ2-5	TRBV4-3	-	-	CASSQVSGLTETQYF	TGCGCCAGCAGCCAAGTTTCGGGTCTTACAGAGACCCAGTACTTC
TRBJ2-4	TRBV4-3	-	-	CASSHGGRDIQYF	TGCGCCAGCAGCCATGGGGGTCGGGACATTCAGTACTTC
TRBJ1-2	TRBV10-3	-	TRBD1	CAINGQGARDGYTF	TGTGCCATCAATGGACAGGGGGCAAGGGATGGCTACACCTTC
TRBJ1-4	TRBV5-6	many	-	CASSLKSTNEKLFF	TGTGCCAGCAGCTTGAAATCAACTAATGAAAAACTGTTTTTT
TRBJ2-7	TRBV10-3	-	-	CAIRDFYEQYF	TGTGCCATCAGGGACTTCTACGAGCAGTACTTC